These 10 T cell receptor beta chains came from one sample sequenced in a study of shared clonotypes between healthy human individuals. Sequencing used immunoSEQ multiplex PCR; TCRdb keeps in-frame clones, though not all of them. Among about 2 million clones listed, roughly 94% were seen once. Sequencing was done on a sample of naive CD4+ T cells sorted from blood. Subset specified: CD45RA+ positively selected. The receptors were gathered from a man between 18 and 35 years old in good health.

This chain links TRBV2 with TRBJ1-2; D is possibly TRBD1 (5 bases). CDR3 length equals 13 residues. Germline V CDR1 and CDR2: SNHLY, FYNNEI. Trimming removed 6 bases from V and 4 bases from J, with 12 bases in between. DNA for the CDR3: TGTGCCAGCAGCCGGGAGGGGACCTATGGCTACACCTTC. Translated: CASSREGTYGYTF.

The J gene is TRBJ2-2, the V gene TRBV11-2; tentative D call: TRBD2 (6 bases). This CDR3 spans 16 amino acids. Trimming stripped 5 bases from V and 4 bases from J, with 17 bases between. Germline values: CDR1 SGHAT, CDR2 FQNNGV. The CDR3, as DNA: TGTGCCAGCAGCCAAAGGGCGGGGACGGGCACCGGGGAGCTGTTTTTT. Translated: CASSQRAGTGTGELFF.

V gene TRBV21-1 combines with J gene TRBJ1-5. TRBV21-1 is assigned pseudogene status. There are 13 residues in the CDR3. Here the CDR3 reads CATSGGSNQPQHF. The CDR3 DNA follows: TGTGCCACCTCCGGGGGGAGCAATCAGCCCCAGCATTTT.

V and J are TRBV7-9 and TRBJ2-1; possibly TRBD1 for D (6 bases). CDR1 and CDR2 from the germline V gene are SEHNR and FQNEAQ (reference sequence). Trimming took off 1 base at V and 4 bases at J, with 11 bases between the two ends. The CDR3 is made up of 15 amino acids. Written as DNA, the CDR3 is TGTGCCAGCAGCTTAGGGACAGCGAGGTACAATGAGCAGTTCTTC. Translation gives CASSLGTARYNEQFF.

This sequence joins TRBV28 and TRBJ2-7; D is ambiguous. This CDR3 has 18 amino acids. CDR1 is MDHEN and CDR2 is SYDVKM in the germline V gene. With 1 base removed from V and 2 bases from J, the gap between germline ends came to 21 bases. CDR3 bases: TGTGCCAGCAGTTTATTTGCCCTCGGCGTTACCAGCACCTACGAGCAGTACTTC. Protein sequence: CASSLFALGVTSTYEQYF.

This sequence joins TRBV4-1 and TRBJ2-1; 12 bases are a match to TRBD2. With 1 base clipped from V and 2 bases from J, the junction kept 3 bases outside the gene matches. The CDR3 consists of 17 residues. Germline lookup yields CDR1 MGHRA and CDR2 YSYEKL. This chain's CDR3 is CASSQATSGSTYNEQFF. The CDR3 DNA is TGCGCCAGCAGCCAAGCGACTAGCGGGAGCACCTACAATGAGCAGTTCTTC.

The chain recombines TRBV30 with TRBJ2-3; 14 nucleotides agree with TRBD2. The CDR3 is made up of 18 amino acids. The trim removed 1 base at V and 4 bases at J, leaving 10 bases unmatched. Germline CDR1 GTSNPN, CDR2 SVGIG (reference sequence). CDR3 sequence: CAWSASTGLAGVSDTQYF. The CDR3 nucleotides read TGTGCCTGGAGTGCCTCCACGGGACTAGCGGGAGTTTCAGATACGCAGTATTTT.

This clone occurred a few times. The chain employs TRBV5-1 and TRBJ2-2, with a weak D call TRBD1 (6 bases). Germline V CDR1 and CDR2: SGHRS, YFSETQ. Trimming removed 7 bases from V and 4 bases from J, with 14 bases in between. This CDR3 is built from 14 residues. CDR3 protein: CASDITGTTGELFF. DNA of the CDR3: TGCGCCAGCGATATTACAGGGACCACCGGGGAGCTGTTTTTT.

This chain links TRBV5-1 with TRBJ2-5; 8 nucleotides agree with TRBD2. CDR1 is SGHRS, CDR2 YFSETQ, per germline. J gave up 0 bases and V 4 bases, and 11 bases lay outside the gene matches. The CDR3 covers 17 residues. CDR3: CASSVGTRSSYQETQYF. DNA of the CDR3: TGCGCCAGCAGCGTAGGGACTAGATCGTCTTACCAAGAGACCCAGTACTTC.

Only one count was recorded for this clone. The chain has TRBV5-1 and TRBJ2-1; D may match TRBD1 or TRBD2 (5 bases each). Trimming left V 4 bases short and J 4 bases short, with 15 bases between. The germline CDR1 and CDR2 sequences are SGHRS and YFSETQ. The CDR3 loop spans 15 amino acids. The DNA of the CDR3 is TGCGCCAGCAGCGGGGACCGTCTCGGGTACAATGAGCAGTTCTTC. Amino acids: CASSGDRLGYNEQFF.